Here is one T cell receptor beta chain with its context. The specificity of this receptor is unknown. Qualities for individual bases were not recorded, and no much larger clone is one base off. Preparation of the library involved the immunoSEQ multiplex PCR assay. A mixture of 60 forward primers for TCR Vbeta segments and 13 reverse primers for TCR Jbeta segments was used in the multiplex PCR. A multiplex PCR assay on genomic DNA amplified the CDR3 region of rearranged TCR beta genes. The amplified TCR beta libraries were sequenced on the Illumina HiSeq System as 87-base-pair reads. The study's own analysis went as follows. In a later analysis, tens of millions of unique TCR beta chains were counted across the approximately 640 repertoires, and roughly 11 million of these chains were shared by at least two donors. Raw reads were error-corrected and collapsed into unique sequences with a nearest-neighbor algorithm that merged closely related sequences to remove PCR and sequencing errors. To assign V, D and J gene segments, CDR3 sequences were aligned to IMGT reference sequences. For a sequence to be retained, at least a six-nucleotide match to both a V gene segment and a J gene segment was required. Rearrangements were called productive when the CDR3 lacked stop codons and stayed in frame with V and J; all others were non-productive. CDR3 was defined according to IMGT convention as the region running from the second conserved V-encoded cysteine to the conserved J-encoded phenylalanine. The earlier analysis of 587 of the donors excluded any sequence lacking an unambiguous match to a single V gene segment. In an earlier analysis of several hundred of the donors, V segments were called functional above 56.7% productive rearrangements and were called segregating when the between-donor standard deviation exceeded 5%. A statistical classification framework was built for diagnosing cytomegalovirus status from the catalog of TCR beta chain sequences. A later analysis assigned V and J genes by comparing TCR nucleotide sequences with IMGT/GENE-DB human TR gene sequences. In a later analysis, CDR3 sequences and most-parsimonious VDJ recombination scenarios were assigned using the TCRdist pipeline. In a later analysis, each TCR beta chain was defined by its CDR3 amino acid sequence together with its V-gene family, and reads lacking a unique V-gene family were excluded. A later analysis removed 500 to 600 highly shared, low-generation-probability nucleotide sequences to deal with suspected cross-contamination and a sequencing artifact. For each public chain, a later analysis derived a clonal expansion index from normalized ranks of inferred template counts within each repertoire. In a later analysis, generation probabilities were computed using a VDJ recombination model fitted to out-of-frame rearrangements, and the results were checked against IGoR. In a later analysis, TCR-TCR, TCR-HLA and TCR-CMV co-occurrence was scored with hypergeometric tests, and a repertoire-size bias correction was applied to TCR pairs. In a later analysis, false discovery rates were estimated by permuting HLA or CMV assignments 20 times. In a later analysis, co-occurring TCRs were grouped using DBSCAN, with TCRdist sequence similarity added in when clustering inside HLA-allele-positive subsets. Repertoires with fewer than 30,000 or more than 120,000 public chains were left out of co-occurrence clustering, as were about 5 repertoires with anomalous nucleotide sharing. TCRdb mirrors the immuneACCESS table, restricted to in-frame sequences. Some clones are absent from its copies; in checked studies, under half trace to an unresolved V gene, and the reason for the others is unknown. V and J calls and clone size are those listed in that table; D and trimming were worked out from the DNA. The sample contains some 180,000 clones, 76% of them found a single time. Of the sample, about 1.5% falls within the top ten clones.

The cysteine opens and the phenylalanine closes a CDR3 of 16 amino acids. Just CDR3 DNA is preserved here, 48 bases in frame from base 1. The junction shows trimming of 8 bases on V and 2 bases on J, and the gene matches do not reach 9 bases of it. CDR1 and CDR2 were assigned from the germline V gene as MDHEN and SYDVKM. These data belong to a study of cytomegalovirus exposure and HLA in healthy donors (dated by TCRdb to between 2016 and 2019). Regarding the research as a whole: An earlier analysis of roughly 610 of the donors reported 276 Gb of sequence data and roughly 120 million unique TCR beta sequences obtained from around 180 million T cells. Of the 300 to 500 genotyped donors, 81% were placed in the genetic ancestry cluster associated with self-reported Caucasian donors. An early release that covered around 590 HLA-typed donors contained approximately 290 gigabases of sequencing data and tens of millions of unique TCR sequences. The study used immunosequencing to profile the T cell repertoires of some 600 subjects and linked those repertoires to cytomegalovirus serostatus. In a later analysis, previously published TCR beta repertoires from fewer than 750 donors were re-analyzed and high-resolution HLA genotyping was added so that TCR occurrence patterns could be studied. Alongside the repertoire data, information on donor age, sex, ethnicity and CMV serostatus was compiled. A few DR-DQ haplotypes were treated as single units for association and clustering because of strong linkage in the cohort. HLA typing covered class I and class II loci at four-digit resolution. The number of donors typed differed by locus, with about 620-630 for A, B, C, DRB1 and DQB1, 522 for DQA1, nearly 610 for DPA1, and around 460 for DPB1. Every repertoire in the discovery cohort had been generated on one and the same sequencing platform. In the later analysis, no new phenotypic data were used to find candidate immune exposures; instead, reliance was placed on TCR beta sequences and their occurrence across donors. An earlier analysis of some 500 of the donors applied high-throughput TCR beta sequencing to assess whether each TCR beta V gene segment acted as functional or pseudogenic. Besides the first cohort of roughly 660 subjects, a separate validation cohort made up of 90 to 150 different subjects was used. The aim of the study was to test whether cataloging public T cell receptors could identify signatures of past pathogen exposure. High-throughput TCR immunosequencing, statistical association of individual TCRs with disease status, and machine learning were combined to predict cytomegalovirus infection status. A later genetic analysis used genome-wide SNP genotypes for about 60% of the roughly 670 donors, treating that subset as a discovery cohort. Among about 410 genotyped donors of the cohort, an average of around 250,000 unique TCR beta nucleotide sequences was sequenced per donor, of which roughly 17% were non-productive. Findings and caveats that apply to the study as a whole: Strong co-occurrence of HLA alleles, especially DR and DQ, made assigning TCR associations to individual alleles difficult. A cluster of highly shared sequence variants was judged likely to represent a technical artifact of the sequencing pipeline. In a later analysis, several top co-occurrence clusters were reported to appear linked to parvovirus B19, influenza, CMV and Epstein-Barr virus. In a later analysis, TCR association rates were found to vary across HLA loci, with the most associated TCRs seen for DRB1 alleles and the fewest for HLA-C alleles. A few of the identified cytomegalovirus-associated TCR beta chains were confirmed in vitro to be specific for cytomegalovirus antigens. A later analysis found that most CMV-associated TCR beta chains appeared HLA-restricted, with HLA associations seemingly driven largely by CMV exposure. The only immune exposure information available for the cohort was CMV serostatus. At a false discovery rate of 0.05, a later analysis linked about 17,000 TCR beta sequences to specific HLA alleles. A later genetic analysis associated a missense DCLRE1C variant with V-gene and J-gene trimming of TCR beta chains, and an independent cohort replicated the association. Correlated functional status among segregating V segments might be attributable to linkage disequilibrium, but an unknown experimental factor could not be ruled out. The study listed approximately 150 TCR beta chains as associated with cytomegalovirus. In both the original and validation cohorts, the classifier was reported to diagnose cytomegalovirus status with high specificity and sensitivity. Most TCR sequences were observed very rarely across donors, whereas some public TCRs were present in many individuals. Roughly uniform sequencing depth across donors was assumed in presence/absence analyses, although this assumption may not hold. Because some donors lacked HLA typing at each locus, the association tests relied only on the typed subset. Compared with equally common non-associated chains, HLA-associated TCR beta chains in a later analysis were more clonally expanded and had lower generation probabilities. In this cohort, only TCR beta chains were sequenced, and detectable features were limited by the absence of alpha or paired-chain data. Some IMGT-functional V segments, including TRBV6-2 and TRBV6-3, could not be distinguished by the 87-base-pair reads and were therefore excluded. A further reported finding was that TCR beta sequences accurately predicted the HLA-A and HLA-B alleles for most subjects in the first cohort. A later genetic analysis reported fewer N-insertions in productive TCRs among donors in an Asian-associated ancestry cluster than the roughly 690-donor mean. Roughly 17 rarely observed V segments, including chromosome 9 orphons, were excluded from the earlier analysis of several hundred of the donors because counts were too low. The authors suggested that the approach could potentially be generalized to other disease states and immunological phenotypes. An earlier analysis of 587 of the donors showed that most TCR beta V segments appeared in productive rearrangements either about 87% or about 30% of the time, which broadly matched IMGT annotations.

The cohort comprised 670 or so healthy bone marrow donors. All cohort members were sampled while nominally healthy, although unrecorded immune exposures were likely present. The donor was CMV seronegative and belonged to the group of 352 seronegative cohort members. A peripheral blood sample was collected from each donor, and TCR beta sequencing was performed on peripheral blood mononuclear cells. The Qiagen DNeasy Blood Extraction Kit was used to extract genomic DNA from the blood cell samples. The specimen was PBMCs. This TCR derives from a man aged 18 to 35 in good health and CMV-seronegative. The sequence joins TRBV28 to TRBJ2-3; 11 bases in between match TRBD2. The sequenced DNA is TGTGCCAGCCACGCTAGCGGGAGGCCCCCCACAGATACGCAGTATTTT. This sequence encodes CASHASGRPPTDTQYF.